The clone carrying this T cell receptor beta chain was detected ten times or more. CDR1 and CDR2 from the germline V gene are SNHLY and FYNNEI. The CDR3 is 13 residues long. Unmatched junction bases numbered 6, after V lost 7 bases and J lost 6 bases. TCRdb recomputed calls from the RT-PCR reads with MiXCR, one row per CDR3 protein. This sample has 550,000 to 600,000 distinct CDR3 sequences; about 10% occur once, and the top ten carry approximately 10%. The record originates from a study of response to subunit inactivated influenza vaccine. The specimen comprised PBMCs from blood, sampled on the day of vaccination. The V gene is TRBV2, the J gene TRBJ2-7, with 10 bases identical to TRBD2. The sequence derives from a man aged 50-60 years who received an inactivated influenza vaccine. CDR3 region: CASKQREGAEQYF. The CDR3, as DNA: TGTGCCAGCAAGCAGCGGGAGGGGGCCGAGCAGTACTTC.